The 25 T cell receptor beta chains reported below all come from one sample, sequenced in a study of blood T cell repertoires in COVID-19. Generated by immunoSEQ multiplex PCR, the TCRdb table keeps only in-frame clones and is missing some. Found here are roughly 120,000 clones, roughly 90% of them singletons; the top ten hold more than 3%. Source material: peripheral blood. These receptors all stem from a man aged 45 to 65 with active COVID-19.

The V and J genes are TRBV7-2 and TRBJ2-5; TRBD1 agrees at 9 bases. The CDR3 has 15 amino acids. CDR1 is SGHTA, CDR2 FQGNSA, per germline. With 5 bases clipped from V and 7 bases from J, the junction kept 11 bases outside the gene matches. The CDR3 DNA sequence: TGTGCCAGCAGCACCGGGACAGGGACCCTCGGGACCCAGTACTTC. This translates into CASSTGTGTLGTQYF. Full variable domain (rest looked up from reference TRBV7-2 and TRBJ2-5): GAGVSQSPSNKVTEKGKDVELRCDPISGHTALYWYRQSLGQGLEFLIYFQGNSAPDKSGLPSDRFSAERTGGSVSTLTIQRTQQEDSAVYLCASSTGTGTLGTQYFGPGTRLLVL.

The V gene is TRBV24-1, the J gene TRBJ2-1; 12 bases are a match to TRBD2. The V and J ends lost 5 bases and 8 bases, in that order; junction bases with no gene match: 12. The CDR3 extends over 17 amino acids. CDR1 and CDR2 (germline): KGHDR, SFDVKD. This CDR3 is CATSALPTSGSRDEQFF. CDR3 nucleotide sequence: TGTGCCACCAGTGCCCTACCGACTAGCGGGAGTCGGGATGAGCAGTTCTTC.

This chain joins TRBV5-6 and TRBJ2-1, with 10 bases identical to TRBD1. CDR3 length equals 16 residues. Germline lookup yields CDR1 SGHDT and CDR2 YYEEEE. Trimming removed 6 bases from V and 4 bases from J; junction bases left unmatched: 10. The DNA for the CDR3 is TGTGCCAGCATCACCTGGGGGACAGGGGAATACAATGAGCAGTTCTTC. This codes for CASITWGTGEYNEQFF.

The chain uses TRBV4-2 and TRBJ2-2; tentatively, D is TRBD2 (6 bases). CDR3 length equals 17 residues. CDR1 is LGHNA and CDR2 is YNFKEQ in the germline V gene. With 4 bases removed from V and 1 base from J, the gap between germline ends came to 16 bases. The CDR3 bases are TGTGCCAGCAGCCTATCCCGTGGTAGCGGGAACACCGGGGAGCTGTTTTTT. This translates into CASSLSRGSGNTGELFF.

J is TRBJ2-3 and V is TRBV6-2 or TRBV6-3, with 9 positions matching TRBD2. There are 17 residues in the CDR3. Germline loops: CDR1 MNHEY, CDR2 SVGEGT. The J segment lost 4 bases and the V segment lost 1 base, leaving 9 bases of the junction unmatched. CDR3 coding DNA: TGTGCCAGCAGTTACTACGCCCTAGCGGGGCCCTCAGATACGCAGTATTTT. This translates into CASSYYALAGPSDTQYF.

The chain is built from TRBV27 and TRBJ2-4; D possibly corresponds to TRBD2 (6 bases). CDR3 length equals 18 residues. CDR1 and CDR2 (germline): MNHEY, SMNVEV (reference sequence). V was shortened by 5 bases and J by 0 bases, with 20 bases between the two germline ends. This chain's CDR3 is CASSATRGSALAKNIQYF. CDR3 nucleotide sequence: TGTGCCAGCAGTGCTACACGGGGGTCAGCACTAGCCAAAAACATTCAGTACTTC.

The J gene is TRBJ2-2, the V gene TRBV7-3, with 9 bases matching TRBD2. V was clipped by 1 base and J by 5 bases; unmatched bases: 5. Per germline, CDR1 SGHTA and CDR2 FQGTGA. This CDR3 region has 16 residues. CDR3 DNA: TGTGCCAGCAGCTTAATGGGGCTAGCGGGGACCGGGGAGCTGTTTTTT. Translated, it gives CASSLMGLAGTGELFF.

This clone was recorded once. The chain has TRBV10-1 and TRBJ2-5; 8 nucleotides match TRBD2. The CDR3 has 14 amino acids. Germline CDR1 reads WNHNN; CDR2 reads SYGVQD (reference sequence). The V and J ends lost 5 bases and 0 bases, in that order; junction bases with no gene match: 2. The CDR3 DNA follows: TGCGCCAGCAGTCCCGGGGGGGACCAAGAGACCCAGTACTTC. This translates into CASSPGGDQETQYF.

The chain is built from TRBV15 and TRBJ2-3, with a tentative D call TRBD1 (5 bases). Between the trimmed V and J ends, which lost 3 bases and 0 bases, there was a span of 16 bases. CDR1 is LNHNV and CDR2 is YYDKDF in the germline V gene (reference sequence). This CDR3 has 17 residues. CDR3 amino acids: CATSRYRGSLSTDTQYF. The CDR3, as DNA: TGTGCCACCAGCAGGTATAGGGGTTCCCTTAGCACAGATACGCAGTATTTT.

This chain connects TRBV21-1 to TRBJ1-2; TRBD1, the D gene given by the table, was not confirmed from the DNA. TRBV21-1 is assigned pseudogene status. This CDR3 spans 14 amino acids. The CDR3 nucleotides are TGTGCCAGCAGCCATTGGCCAGACACGCGAGGCTACACCTTC. Amino acids: CASSHWPDTRGYTF.

The V and J genes are TRBV4-1 and TRBJ2-1; 8 bases align to TRBD2. The junction had 10 bases not matched to a gene; V was cut back by 3 bases and J by 6 bases. Looked up from germline, CDR1 is MGHRA and CDR2 is YSYEKL. This CDR3 is 16 amino acids long. Written as DNA, the CDR3 is TGCGCCAGCAGCCAGACCGGGACTAGTAACTTCAATGAGCAGTTCTTC. This codes for CASSQTGTSNFNEQFF.

The chain couples TRBV7-2 to TRBJ2-1; unclear D gene. The V end lost 5 bases, the J end lost 4 bases, and 15 bases lay between the germline ends. Germline-derived CDR1 and CDR2 are SGHTA and FQGNSA. CDR3 length: 15 amino acids. The CDR3 reads CASSPDSNGYNEQFF. The CDR3 region has the DNA TGTGCCAGCAGCCCTGACTCAAATGGGTACAATGAGCAGTTCTTC.

The chain combines TRBV6-1 with TRBJ1-4; 11 bases map to TRBD1. Per the germline V gene, CDR1 is MNHNS and CDR2 is SASEGT. The CDR3 is 17 amino acids. Trimming took 6 bases from V and 5 from J; bases not matched to a gene: 11. The CDR3 is CASSESGTGGLNEKLFF. The CDR3 nucleotides read TGTGCCAGCAGCGAATCCGGGACAGGGGGGTTGAATGAAAAACTGTTTTTT.

This clone was observed a few times. This chain links TRBV3-1 (or the pseudogene TRBV3-2) with TRBJ2-3; 10 positions agree with TRBD2. The trim removed 3 bases at V and 3 bases at J, leaving 6 bases unmatched. CDR3 length equals 16 residues. Germline assignment: CDR1 LGHDT and CDR2 YNNKEL (reference sequence). CDR3 sequence (DNA): TGTGCCAGCAGCCAGTTAACTAGCGGGGTTACAGATACGCAGTATTTT. This sequence encodes CASSQLTSGVTDTQYF.

J is TRBJ2-5 and V is TRBV5-1, with a tentative D call TRBD2 (6 bases). The V gene lost 1 base and the J gene lost 4 bases, with 11 bases spanning the gap. The CDR3 spans 14 residues. CDR1 is SGHRS and CDR2 is YFSETQ in the germline V gene. The CDR3 DNA reads as TGCGCCAGCAGCTTGACTAGCACGGGAGAGACCCAGTACTTC. It is translated as CASSLTSTGETQYF.

The rearrangement joins TRBV5-1 to TRBJ2-2; D remains unclear. Trimming took 2 bases from V and 6 from J, leaving 8 bases between them. The CDR3 runs to 13 residues. Germline V gene lookup returns CDR1 SGHRS and CDR2 YFSETQ. CDR3 region: CASSLVVAGELFF. The DNA for the CDR3 is TGCGCCAGCAGCTTAGTAGTGGCCGGGGAGCTGTTTTTT.

The V call is TRBV28, the J call TRBJ1-1; perhaps TRBD1 as D (5 bases). This CDR3 region has 11 residues. With 7 bases removed from V and 9 bases from J, the gap between germline ends came to 12 bases. Germline CDR1 reads MDHEN; CDR2 reads SYDVKM. As DNA, the CDR3 is TGTGCCAGCACGTTAGACAGACAAGCTTTCTTT. Its translation: CASTLDRQAFF. The full variable domain, rest sourced from reference TRBV28 and TRBJ1-1, is DVKVTQSSRYLVKRTGEKVFLECVQDMDHENMFWYRQDPGLGLRLIYFSYDVKMKEKGDIPEGYSVSREKKERFSLILESASTNQTSMYLCASTLDRQAFFGQGTRLTVV.

The V and J genes are TRBV5-4 and TRBJ1-1, with 7 bases that match TRBD1. The CDR3 covers 15 residues. Germline-derived CDR1 and CDR2 are SGHNT and YYREEE (reference sequence). Trimming cost V 1 base and J 0 bases; bases outside gene matches: 3. This chain's CDR3 is CASSLTGTVNTEAFF. The CDR3, as DNA: TGTGCCAGCAGCTTGACTGGGACAGTGAACACTGAAGCTTTCTTT.

This clone has only one observation. This chain connects TRBV6-6 to TRBJ1-2, with no clear D. V was cut by 4 bases and J by 8 bases, with 8 bases left in between. This CDR3 has 11 amino acids. The germline CDR1 and CDR2 sequences are MNHNY and SVGAGI (reference sequence). CDR3 region: CASSSGLGYTF. CDR3 DNA sequence: TGTGCCAGCAGTTCGGGTCTCGGCTACACCTTC.

The gene calls are TRBV12-3 or TRBV12-4 and TRBJ1-1; possibly TRBD1 for D (6 bases). CDR3 length equals 12 residues. Trimming left V 7 bases short and J 9 bases short, with 15 bases between. The CDR3 reads CASTRTETKAFF. CDR3 in DNA: TGTGCCAGCACTCGGACAGAGACTAAAGCTTTCTTT.

The chain couples TRBV5-6 to TRBJ2-2, with 7 bases identical to TRBD1. This CDR3 has 17 amino acids. From germline, CDR1 is SGHDT and CDR2 YYEEEE. V shed 2 bases, J shed 5 bases, and the junction held 12 bases outside the gene matches. DNA for the CDR3: TGTGCCAGCAGCTTTGGCGAGGGGGCAATACCTACCGGGGAGCTGTTTTTT. It specifies CASSFGEGAIPTGELFF.

The chain combines TRBV10-2 with TRBJ2-5; TRBD2 agrees at 7 bases. With V trimmed by 5 bases and J by 5 bases, 14 bases remained unmatched. The CDR3 is 16 residues long. Germline-derived CDR1 and CDR2 are WSHSY and SAAADI. The CDR3 here is CASSQLLSGPAETQYF. The CDR3 DNA sequence: TGCGCCAGCAGTCAGCTCCTTAGCGGGCCGGCGGAGACCCAGTACTTC.

The chain carries TRBV2 and TRBJ2-7, with D maybe TRBD1 (6 bases). Germline CDR1 SNHLY, CDR2 FYNNEI. V was pared by 11 bases and J by 2 bases, with 19 bases between. This CDR3 region has 14 residues. The CDR3 bases are TGTGCCGCAACTAAAGGGACACGAGCCTACGAGCAGTACTTC. It translates to CAATKGTRAYEQYF.

The chain employs TRBV6-5 and TRBJ2-2; D uncertain. Germline V lookup: CDR1 MNHEY, CDR2 SVGAGI. V was shortened by 7 bases and J by 4 bases, with 7 bases between the two germline ends. This CDR3 spans 12 amino acids. Written as DNA, the CDR3 is TGTGCCAGCACACTACCCACCGGGGAGCTGTTTTTT. Translating gives CASTLPTGELFF.

The chain links TRBV4-2 to TRBJ2-1, with 8 positions matching TRBD2. V shed 2 bases, J shed 3 bases, and the junction held 3 bases outside the gene matches. CDR1 and CDR2 from the germline V gene are LGHNA and YNFKEQ. The CDR3 covers 15 residues. The CDR3 DNA reads TGTGCCAGCAGCCAAAATAGCGGGGTCTACAATGAGCAGTTCTTC. It yields the protein CASSQNSGVYNEQFF.